This is a list of T cell receptor beta chains from one sample in a study of T cells after yellow fever vaccination. TCRdb passed the 5' RACE reads through MiXCR, listing each CDR3 protein once. The sample holds about 580,000 distinct CDR3 sequences; about a sixth are singletons and the top ten take around 16%. The specimen was PBMCs, collected about 5 days after the first yellow fever vaccination. The receptors were sampled from a man aged 18 to 29 who received the YFV17D yellow fever vaccine. CDR3s include the opening cysteine and the closing phenylalanine or tryptophan. The D gene is left open where the match is weak. Clone size appears in some rows only: once, few, many, or a class for an expanded clone.

NA	few	TRBJ1-1	TRBV20-1	TGCAGTGCTAGGTTTCGGGTGAACACTGAAGCTTTCTTT	CSARFRVNTEAFF
NA	few	TRBJ1-2	TRBV20-1	TGCAGTGCTAGAGCTCCCGGGGGCGGTAACTATGGCTACACCTTC	CSARAPGGGNYGYTF
NA	many	TRBJ2-7	TRBV7-8	TGTGCCAGCAGCTTATCGACAGACTACGAGCAGTACTTC	CASSLSTDYEQYF
NA	few	TRBJ1-4	TRBV5-5	TGTGCCAGCAGCCCGGACAGTTGGGATGAAAAACTGTTTTTT	CASSPDSWDEKLFF
TRBD2	few	TRBJ2-5	TRBV3-1	TGTGCCAGCACCCGACTAGCGGGGGGGCAAGAGACCCAGTACTTC	CASTRLAGGQETQYF
TRBD1	NA	TRBJ2-1	TRBV10-3	TGTGCCATCAGGTTGGACAGGGGAGGAGGTGAGCAGTTCTTC	CAIRLDRGGGEQFF
NA	NA	TRBJ2-7	TRBV3-1	TGTGCCAGCAGCCACTTGGACCGCGAGCAGTACTTC	CASSHLDREQYF
NA	NA	TRBJ2-7	TRBV2	TGTGCCAGCAGTGAATGGGGTCTCCCCTACGAGCAGTACTTC	CASSEWGLPYEQYF
TRBD1	NA	TRBJ1-4	TRBV14	TGTGCCAGCAGAGACAGGGGAGATGAAAAACTGTTTTTT	CASRDRGDEKLFF
NA	few	TRBJ2-1	TRBV4-1	TGCGCCAGCATGATGCAGGCCGATCCCTACAATGAGCAGTTCTTC	CASMMQADPYNEQFF
NA	few	TRBJ2-1	TRBV6-2/TRBV6-3	TGTGCCAGCAGTTATTATCAGGTTTCCTACAATGAGCAGTTCTTC	CASSYYQVSYNEQFF
TRBD2	NA	TRBJ2-3	TRBV11-2	TGTGCCAGCAGCTTACCCACGGGGGGACTCGCCTCTAGCACAGATACGCAGTATTTT	CASSLPTGGLASSTDTQYF
NA	NA	TRBJ1-1	TRBV10-3	TGTGCCATCAGCACCCTCGGGACAAAGGGGGGGGATGAAGCTTTCTTT	CAISTLGTKGGDEAFF
TRBD1	NA	TRBJ1-6	TRBV6-2/TRBV6-3	TGTGCCAGCAGTTATCCGCAGGGGGCCAGGCACTTT	CASSYPQGARHF
NA	NA	TRBJ2-3	TRBV7-2	TGTGCCAGCAGCATACAGGGTACTAGCACAGATACGCAGTATTTT	CASSIQGTSTDTQYF
TRBD1	NA	TRBJ1-1	TRBV2	TGTGCCAGCCAAGACAGGGAGTTATCTGAAGCTTTCTTT	CASQDRELSEAFF
NA	many	TRBJ1-6	TRBV6-1	TGTGCCAGCACGACTACCCCCGATTTTAATTCACCCCTCCACTTT	CASTTTPDFNSPLHF
NA	few	TRBJ1-2	TRBV4-1	TGCGCCAGCAGCCAACCCCAAAACTATGGCTACACCTTC	CASSQPQNYGYTF
NA	NA	TRBJ1-2	TRBV28	TGTGCCAGCAGCCCCGGGGTCCTCTATGGCTACACCTTC	CASSPGVLYGYTF
TRBD2	few	TRBJ2-5	TRBV5-6	TGTGCCAGCAGCTTCGAACGGGGGGGCCAGACCCAGTACTTC	CASSFERGGQTQYF
NA	few	TRBJ1-1	TRBV7-2	TGTGCCAGCAGCTTAGAACAGGGTGGGAACACTGAAGCTTTCTTT	CASSLEQGGNTEAFF
TRBD2	NA	TRBJ2-1	TRBV29-1	TGCAGCGTATATCGGACTAGCGGGGGGAGCTCCTACAATGAGCAGTTCTTC	CSVYRTSGGSSYNEQFF
TRBD2	NA	TRBJ2-1	TRBV6-2/TRBV6-3	TGTGCCAGCAGTTACTTCCTAGCGGGGGCGGGGAATGAGCAGTTCTTC	CASSYFLAGAGNEQFF
TRBD1	NA	TRBJ1-1	TRBV5-4	TGTGCCAGCAGAAACACGGGGACAGCCACTGAAGCTTTCTTT	CASRNTGTATEAFF
TRBD1	few	TRBJ2-1	TRBV5-1	TGCGCCAGCAGCGGACAGGGGCTGAGGAACAATGAGCAGTTCTTC	CASSGQGLRNNEQFF
TRBD2	many	TRBJ2-1	TRBV3-1	TGTGCCAGCAGCCCTAATAGCGGGGGGGACAATGAGCAGTTCTTC	CASSPNSGGDNEQFF
TRBD1	few	TRBJ2-5	TRBV5-6	TGTGCCAGCAGGCGCCGGAACAGGGGGCGATCAGAGACCCAGTACTTC	CASRRRNRGRSETQYF
TRBD2	NA	TRBJ2-5	TRBV6-2/TRBV6-3	TGTGCCAGCAGCACCCTCGGACTAGACGGGAAGACCCAGTACTTC	CASSTLGLDGKTQYF
NA	few	TRBJ2-1	TRBV12-3/TRBV12-4	TGTGCCAGCAGCCCCATAGGCCCTGCCGGTGAGCAGTTCTTC	CASSPIGPAGEQFF
TRBD1	NA	TRBJ2-1	TRBV19	TGTGCCAGTAGCACCCGGGACAGGGGCATGAGGCAGTTCTTC	CASSTRDRGMRQFF
NA	NA	TRBJ1-5	TRBV7-9	TGTGCCAGCAGCTTAGGCGGGGGCATCGGTCAGCCCCAGCATTTT	CASSLGGGIGQPQHF
TRBD2	many	TRBJ2-1	TRBV7-3	TGTGCCAGCAGCTCCCAGACTAGCGGGGGGTACAATGAGCAGTTCTTC	CASSSQTSGGYNEQFF
NA	NA	TRBJ2-1	TRBV14	TGTGCCAGCAGACAGTCCGACCCCTACAATGAGCAGTTCTTC	CASRQSDPYNEQFF
NA	few	TRBJ1-2	TRBV6-5	TGTGCCAGCAGGGCGACAAGTGGCTACACCTTC	CASRATSGYTF
TRBD1	NA	TRBJ1-3	TRBV7-2	TGTGCCAGCAGCCCTGGACAGGGGGACACCATATATTTT	CASSPGQGDTIYF
NA	NA	TRBJ2-5	TRBV30	TGTGCCTGGAGTGCGGGGAGGGGGGCCACGGAGACCCAGTACTTC	CAWSAGRGATETQYF
NA	many	TRBJ2-2	TRBV10-3	TGTGCCATCAGTGACCGAACAGATACCGGGGAGCTGTTTTTT	CAISDRTDTGELFF
NA	many	TRBJ1-2	TRBV29-1	TGCAGCGTCCAAACAGGACCATACAACTATGGCTACACCTTC	CSVQTGPYNYGYTF
NA	NA	TRBJ2-1	TRBV12-3/TRBV12-4	TGTGCCAGCAGTCTTGTCCTGTTGGAGCAGTTCTTC	CASSLVLLEQFF
NA	NA	TRBJ2-1	TRBV6-2/TRBV6-3	TGTGCCAGCAGTTACGACAGGGAGGTCACCAATGAGCAGTTCTTC	CASSYDREVTNEQFF
NA	NA	TRBJ1-2	TRBV12-3/TRBV12-4	TGTGCCAGCAGCCCCGCAGGGTTGGCGGGGCGCTATGGCTACACCTTC	CASSPAGLAGRYGYTF
NA	few	TRBJ2-1	TRBV7-9	TGTGCCAGCAGCTTATTGGGGGCCCACAATGAGCAGTTCTTC	CASSLLGAHNEQFF
NA	NA	TRBJ2-3	TRBV20-1	TGCAGTGCTCACCCTGGGGGTGATACGCAGTATTTT	CSAHPGGDTQYF
NA	few	TRBJ1-3	TRBV5-1	TGCGCCAGCAGCTACCAAGGATTAGGACGGGACTCTGGAAACACCATATATTTT	CASSYQGLGRDSGNTIYF
TRBD1	NA	TRBJ2-1	TRBV5-5	TGTGCCAGCAGCCTAGGGGACAGTGTCTACAATGAGCAGTTCTTC	CASSLGDSVYNEQFF
NA	NA	TRBJ1-1	TRBV29-1	TGCAGCGTTGGCCCAGGTGACATTGGCACTGAAGCTTTCTTT	CSVGPGDIGTEAFF
NA	NA	TRBJ2-3	TRBV20-1	TGCAGTGCTAGAATAGGGGGGCCGACAGATACGCAGTATTTT	CSARIGGPTDTQYF
TRBD2	few	TRBJ2-2	TRBV6-1	TGTGCCAGCACCCCCGCGGGGGGGGTGATCGGGGAGCTGTTTTTT	CASTPAGGVIGELFF
TRBD2	NA	TRBJ2-1	TRBV7-6	TGTGCCAGCAGCCTCTTACTAGCGGGGGTCAATGAGCAGTTCTTC	CASSLLLAGVNEQFF
TRBD1	NA	TRBJ2-7	TRBV12-3/TRBV12-4	TGTGCCAGCAGAGGTGGGACAGTGACCTACGAGCAGTACTTC	CASRGGTVTYEQYF
TRBD1	NA	TRBJ2-1	TRBV6-5	TGTGCCAGCAGTTACTACGCGGGACAGGGCGATGAGCAGTTCTTC	CASSYYAGQGDEQFF
TRBD2	NA	TRBJ2-7	TRBV27	TGTGCCAGCAGTTTAAGGTCTAGCGGGGGCTACTCCAACGAGCAGTACTTC	CASSLRSSGGYSNEQYF
NA	NA	TRBJ2-5	TRBV7-2	TGTGCCAGCAGCTTAGTGGGGGCTGAGACCCAGTACTTC	CASSLVGAETQYF
NA	few	TRBJ1-6	TRBV9	TGTGCCAGCAGCGTAGGGGATAATTCACCCCTCCACTTT	CASSVGDNSPLHF
NA	few	TRBJ2-4	TRBV9	TGTGCCAGCAGCGGTCAGGCAGAAAACATTCAGTACTTC	CASSGQAENIQYF